The clone carrying this T cell receptor beta chain appeared many times. The CDR3 runs 16 residues. The V segment lost 0 bases and the J segment 9 bases; nucleotides outside the gene matches: 8. Per germline, CDR1 LGHDT and CDR2 YNNKEL (reference sequence). MiXCR was run by TCRdb on the 5' RACE reads, yielding one entry per CDR3 protein. The table has 25,000 to 30,000 distinct CDR3 sequences, under 7% seen once. The data stem from a study of T cells after yellow fever vaccination. This specimen was PBMCs, either bulk or a sorted T-cell subset (CD4+, CD8+, memory, or dextramer-sorted; not recorded which), taken 15 days after the yellow fever booster vaccination. This sequence was found in a man in his thirties or forties who received the YFV17D yellow fever vaccine. V is TRBV3-1 and J is TRBJ1-6; TRBD1 matches 7 bases. This CDR3 reads CASSQDTGVLISPLHF. The CDR3 DNA follows: TGTGCCAGCAGCCAAGACACAGGGGTGTTGATTTCACCCCTCCACTTT.